These 32 T cell receptor beta chains originate from one sample sequenced in a study of T cells after yellow fever vaccination. TCRdb re-analysed the 5' RACE reads in MiXCR, keeping a single row per CDR3 protein. This sample has approximately 85,000 distinct CDR3 sequences, with less than 15% found just once. The specimen comprised CD8+ T cells not binding an NS4B(214-222) dextramer, sorted from PBMCs, sampled roughly 20 days after the first yellow fever vaccination. Source of these receptors: a man aged 18 to 35 who received the YFV17D yellow fever vaccine.

There are a few counts of this clonotype. CDR3 in amino acids: CASSPGVGGNTEAFF. The DNA for the CDR3 is TGTGCCAGCAGTCCAGGGGTAGGGGGGAACACTGAAGCTTTCTTT. The V call is TRBV6-1, the J call TRBJ1-1, with D maybe TRBD1 (6 bases). V lost 5 bases and J 1 base, leaving 14 bases between the germline ends. The CDR3 is made up of 15 amino acids. Looked up from germline, CDR1 is MNHNS and CDR2 is SASEGT.

J is TRBJ2-7 and V is TRBV7-2, with D uncertain. The CDR3 contains 11 residues. Germline assignment: CDR1 SGHTA and CDR2 FQGNSA. V was clipped by 5 bases and J by 3 bases, with 5 bases between them. The CDR3 DNA follows: TGTGCCAGCAGCCTTATCTACGAGCAGTACTTC. It is translated as CASSLIYEQYF.

In this sample, this clonotype turned up a few times. The chain employs TRBV27 and TRBJ2-7, with D perhaps TRBD1 (6 bases). Trimming pared 6 bases from V and 9 bases from J, leaving 21 bases between. This CDR3 contains 14 residues. The germline V gene encodes CDR1 MNHEY and CDR2 SMNVEV (reference sequence). CDR3 sequence reads: CASRIRGAQKVQYF. The DNA for the CDR3 is TGTGCCAGCAGGATCAGGGGCGCTCAAAAGGTGCAGTACTTC.

The table lists this clonotype with a few counts. This chain joins TRBV10-3 and TRBJ2-3, with 10 bases identical to TRBD2. Losses at the gene ends were 8 bases for V and 1 base for J; bases not matched to a gene: 6. Germline V gene sequence: CDR1 ENHRY, CDR2 SYGVKD. The CDR3 is 15 amino acids. Here the CDR3 DNA reads TGTGCCATCGAGGATACTAGCGGGGGCACAGATACGCAGTATTTT. Translated, it gives CAIEDTSGGTDTQYF.

This chain connects TRBV7-6 to TRBJ2-7, with D tentatively TRBD1 or TRBD2 (5 bases each). The CDR3 sequence is 15 residues long. Trimming removed 4 bases from V and 0 bases from J, with 13 bases in between. Germline lookup yields CDR1 SGHVS and CDR2 FNYEAQ. This chain's CDR3 is CASSSGTASSYEQYF. CDR3 sequence (DNA): TGTGCCAGCAGCTCCGGGACGGCAAGCTCCTACGAGCAGTACTTC.

The gene calls are TRBV7-9 and TRBJ1-2, with unresolved D. The CDR3 covers 16 residues. The germline CDR1 and CDR2 sequences are SEHNR and FQNEAQ (reference sequence). The V end was cut by 1 base, the J end by 2 bases, with 14 bases between. CDR3: CASSLGGYTRNYGYTF. The CDR3 coding sequence is TGTGCCAGCAGCTTAGGCGGTTACACCCGCAACTATGGCTACACCTTC.

V gene TRBV19 combines with J gene TRBJ1-5, with TRBD1 matching 7 bases. Germline V gene data show CDR1 as LNHDA and CDR2 as SQIVND (reference sequence). CDR3 length: 15 amino acids. V gave up 1 base and J gave up 3 bases; unmatched junction bases: 3. The CDR3 region is CASSIGTGLNQPQHF. DNA of the CDR3: TGTGCCAGTAGTATAGGGACAGGTCTCAATCAGCCCCAGCATTTT.

V gene TRBV10-3 combines with J gene TRBJ2-5; TRBD2 agrees at 10 bases. V gave up 4 bases and J gave up 2 bases; unmatched junction bases: 4. The germline CDR1 and CDR2 sequences are ENHRY and SYGVKD. This CDR3 contains 15 residues. The CDR3 reads CAISGWTSGQETQYF. CDR3 bases: TGTGCCATCAGTGGATGGACTAGCGGACAAGAGACCCAGTACTTC.

The chain combines TRBV7-9 with TRBJ2-2, with D perhaps TRBD2 (6 bases). Trimming stripped 5 bases from V and 9 bases from J, with 13 bases between. Germline-derived CDR1 and CDR2 are SEHNR and FQNEAQ (reference sequence). This CDR3 region has 13 residues. CDR3 protein: CASSPGLIWELFF. Here the CDR3 DNA reads TGTGCCAGCAGCCCGGGACTCATCTGGGAGCTGTTTTTT. Based on the CDR3 plus reference TRBV7-9 and TRBJ2-2, the full variable domain is DTGVSQNPRHKITKRGQNVTFRCDPISEHNRLYWYRQTLGQGPEFLTYFQNEAQLEKSRLLSDRFSAERPKGSFSTLEIQRTEQGDSAMYLCASSPGLIWELFFGEGSRLTVL.

The chain combines TRBV7-9 with TRBJ1-3; D is unresolved. Trimming removed 2 bases at V and 1 base at J, with 9 bases between. CDR3 size: 15 residues. Per the germline V gene, CDR1 is SEHNR and CDR2 is FQNEAQ (reference sequence). CDR3 region: CASSLSYRSGNTIYF. CDR3 bases: TGTGCCAGCAGCTTATCCTACCGTTCTGGAAACACCATATATTTT.

The gene calls are TRBV12-3 or TRBV12-4 and TRBJ2-3; 7 bases line up with TRBD2. The CDR3 runs to 17 residues. The J segment lost 2 bases and the V segment lost 10 bases, leaving 18 bases of the junction unmatched. The CDR3 here is CATSHSGRGYSTDTQYF. CDR3 bases: TGTGCCACCAGCCACTCGGGGAGGGGATATTCCACAGATACGCAGTATTTT.

The V and J genes are TRBV10-1 and TRBJ1-5, with D uncertain. With 3 bases removed from V and 7 bases from J, the gap between germline ends came to 16 bases. Germline V gene data show CDR1 as WNHNN and CDR2 as SYGVQD (reference sequence). This CDR3 contains 15 residues. DNA for the CDR3: TGCGCCAGCAGTGAAAGGCTCCTCTTTGGACAGCCCCAGCATTTT. Amino acid sequence: CASSERLLFGQPQHF.

V is TRBV4-3 and J is TRBJ2-5; D is unclear. V lost 1 base to trimming and J lost 3 bases, with 15 bases between them. The CDR3 totals 16 residues. Germline V gene lookup returns CDR1 LGHNA and CDR2 YSLEER. The CDR3 loop is CASSQGMVSMEETQYF. CDR3 nucleotide sequence: TGCGCCAGCAGCCAAGGAATGGTCTCAATGGAAGAGACCCAGTACTTC.

DNA of the CDR3: TGTGCCAGCAGTCCCGTGGAGGGAATGAACACTGAAGCTTTCTTT. It yields the protein CASSPVEGMNTEAFF. The V and J genes are TRBV7-9 and TRBJ1-1, with no clear D. The ends were cut back, 6 bases at V and 0 bases at J, with 14 bases in the middle. The CDR3 is 15 residues long. Germline CDR1 and CDR2: SEHNR and FQNEAQ (reference sequence).

The sample holds a few counts of this clonotype. The gene calls are TRBV27 and TRBJ2-7; 12 positions match TRBD2. The CDR3 totals 16 residues. With 4 bases clipped from V and 0 bases from J, the junction kept 4 bases outside the gene matches. Germline-derived CDR1 and CDR2 are MNHEY and SMNVEV (reference sequence). DNA of the CDR3: TGTGCCAGCAGTTCTAGACTAGCGGGGGCCTCCTACGAGCAGTACTTC. The encoded protein is CASSSRLAGASYEQYF.

This clonotype was seen ten or more times. The chain links TRBV7-6 to TRBJ2-3; D ambiguous. V lost 5 bases, J lost 2 bases, and 8 bases lay in between. This CDR3 comprises 13 residues. Germline CDR1 is SGHVS and CDR2 is FNYEAQ. CDR3 protein: CASSPTNTDTQYF. The CDR3 nucleotides are TGTGCCAGCAGCCCCACCAACACAGATACGCAGTATTTT.

This clonotype was observed a handful of times. The V call is TRBV6-5, the J call TRBJ2-5; TRBD1 aligns across 10 bases. V lost 2 bases and J lost 5; bases outside the gene matches: 5. Germline-derived CDR1 and CDR2 are MNHEY and SVGAGI. The CDR3 extends over 15 amino acids. This chain's CDR3 is CASSYGTGVVETQYF. DNA of the CDR3: TGTGCCAGCAGTTACGGGACAGGGGTTGTTGAGACCCAGTACTTC.

The sample holds a few counts of this clonotype. The chain recombines TRBV20-1 with TRBJ2-2; 10 nucleotides agree with TRBD1. Trimming removed 1 base from V and 5 bases from J; junction bases left unmatched: 13. This CDR3 comprises 18 residues. Per germline, CDR1 DFQATT and CDR2 SNEGSKA (reference sequence). The CDR3 region has the DNA TGCAGTGCTAGAGTCAAGACAGGGGGCGCCGGGCTTACCGGGGAGCTGTTTTTT. This gives the protein CSARVKTGGAGLTGELFF.

This clonotype has at least ten counts. The chain joins TRBV12-3 or TRBV12-4 to TRBJ2-3, with a tentative D call TRBD1 (6 bases). CDR3 length: 12 residues. With 7 bases removed from V and 4 bases from J, the gap between germline ends came to 9 bases. CDR3 residues: CASTAGADTQYF. In nucleotides, the CDR3 is TGTGCCAGCACCGCAGGGGCAGATACGCAGTATTTT.

The chain recombines TRBV5-6 with TRBJ2-7; perhaps TRBD1 as D (6 bases). V was shortened by 4 bases and J by 9 bases, with 17 bases between the two germline ends. The CDR3 is 13 residues long. Germline V CDR1 and CDR2: SGHDT, YYEEEE. In nucleotides, the CDR3 is TGTGCCAGCAGCGAAACAACAGGGTACCGGCAGTACGTC. Amino acids: CASSETTGYRQYV.

This chain uses TRBV12-5 with TRBJ2-2; 8 bases match TRBD1. Germline V gene sequence: CDR1 LGHNT, CDR2 FRNRAP. The CDR3 loop spans 16 amino acids. Unmatched junction bases numbered 4, after V lost 4 bases and J lost 0 bases. The CDR3 here is CASGSEQGANTGELFF. CDR3 bases: TGTGCTAGTGGTTCGGAACAGGGGGCGAACACCGGGGAGCTGTTTTTT.

This clonotype was observed many times. This chain connects TRBV6-2 or TRBV6-3 to TRBJ1-1, with unresolved D. Trimming removed 0 bases from V and 1 base from J, with 9 bases in between. CDR3 length: 15 residues. CDR1 MNHEY and CDR2 SVGEGT come from the germline V gene. CDR3 sequence: CASSYSPGENTEAFF. CDR3 bases: TGTGCCAGCAGTTACTCGCCAGGAGAGAACACTGAAGCTTTCTTT.

This clonotype was seen a handful of times. V and J are TRBV2 and TRBJ2-3; D may be TRBD2 (6 bases). This CDR3 spans 14 amino acids. Looked up from germline, CDR1 is SNHLY and CDR2 is FYNNEI. V lost 2 bases and J 10 bases, leaving 16 bases between the germline ends. CDR3 amino acids: CASSEIRGDSAQYF. The CDR3 DNA reads TGTGCCAGCAGTGAAATTCGTGGGGACTCAGCGCAGTATTTT.

This clonotype was observed a handful of times. The chain has TRBV4-3 and TRBJ2-2; D gene uncertain. The CDR3 sequence is 14 residues long. Trimming took 0 bases from V and 6 from J, leaving 8 bases between them. In germline, CDR1 is LGHNA, CDR2 YSLEER. DNA of the CDR3: TGCGCCAGCAGCCAAGATCCCCAGGCCGGGGAGCTGTTTTTT. Translation: CASSQDPQAGELFF.

This clonotype was seen just once. V usage is TRBV7-9 and J usage is TRBJ2-3; D not resolved. This CDR3 comprises 13 residues. CDR1 and CDR2 (germline): SEHNR, FQNEAQ (reference sequence). V shed 0 bases and J shed 6 bases, with 7 bases lying between them. The CDR3 here is CASSLALADTQYF. The CDR3 DNA follows: TGTGCCAGCAGCTTAGCGCTGGCGGATACGCAGTATTTT.

The V and J genes are TRBV5-1 and TRBJ2-5; TRBD2 matches at 9 bases. This CDR3 is 17 amino acids long. V shed 3 bases and J 5 bases; nucleotides not matched to a gene: 14. Germline CDR1 is SGHRS and CDR2 is YFSETQ. The CDR3 sequence: CASSSHVGGGARETQYF. The CDR3 region has the DNA TGCGCCAGCAGCTCGCACGTGGGCGGGGGGGCCCGGGAGACCCAGTACTTC.

The gene calls are TRBV7-2 and TRBJ2-7; 8 positions agree with TRBD1. CDR3 length equals 13 residues. After removal of 3 bases from V and 3 bases from J, the junction contained 1 base not matched to a gene. In germline, CDR1 is SGHTA, CDR2 FQGNSA. In DNA, the CDR3 is TGTGCCAGCAGCTTCACAGGGGGCTACGAGCAGTACTTC. It yields the protein CASSFTGGYEQYF.

The V and J genes are TRBV20-1 and TRBJ2-7, with TRBD2 as a possible D gene (5 bases). CDR1 and CDR2 from the germline V gene are DFQATT and SNEGSKA (reference sequence). Trimming took 6 bases from V and 0 from J, leaving 15 bases between them. The CDR3 extends over 14 amino acids. The DNA of the CDR3 is TGCAGTGCAGAACCGGACTCCGGCTCCTACGAGCAGTACTTC. This sequence encodes CSAEPDSGSYEQYF.

This clonotype came up a few times. The V and J genes are TRBV5-1 and TRBJ2-1; 8 nucleotides line up with TRBD1. CDR3 length: 17 amino acids. After removal of 0 bases from V and 1 base from J, the junction contained 6 bases not matched to a gene. Looked up from germline, CDR1 is SGHRS and CDR2 is YFSETQ. The CDR3 DNA sequence: TGCGCCAGCAGCTTGGCCCCGACAGGGGAATCCTACAATGAGCAGTTCTTC. This sequence encodes CASSLAPTGESYNEQFF.

This clonotype was seen only a few times. This chain connects TRBV6-5 to TRBJ1-2; D gene uncertain. The CDR3 has 15 amino acids. Per germline, CDR1 MNHEY and CDR2 SVGAGI. The germline V and J ends were trimmed by 3 bases and 6 bases, with 17 bases remaining between them. CDR3 nucleotide sequence: TGTGCCAGCAGTTATGAGGGTTGGGCCCGTAATGGCTACACCTTC. Translated: CASSYEGWARNGYTF.

The gene calls are TRBV28 and TRBJ2-3; D might be TRBD1 or TRBD2, each matching 5 bases. Germline loops: CDR1 MDHEN, CDR2 SYDVKM. V lost 7 bases to trimming and J lost 0 bases, with 11 bases between them. This CDR3 has 14 residues. The CDR3 bases are TGTGCCAGCACCTGGGGGAAAAGCACAGATACGCAGTATTTT. Protein product: CASTWGKSTDTQYF.

The genes are TRBV7-8 and TRBJ1-2; D is perhaps TRBD1 (5 bases). Trimming left V 2 bases short and J 5 bases short, with 12 bases between. Germline CDR1 reads SGHVS; CDR2 reads FQNEAQ. This CDR3 has 14 residues. CDR3 loop: CASSLPQTVYGYTF. CDR3 DNA sequence: TGTGCCAGCAGCTTACCCCAGACAGTATATGGCTACACCTTC.